What follows is one T cell receptor beta chain and its context. The data originate from a study of control samples from healthy donors and cancer patients. TCRdb's copy holds only in-frame clones and misses some; the assay was immunoSEQ multiplex PCR. The sample lists roughly 400,000 clones, 75% to 95% occurring once. This CDR3 has 11 amino acids. Deletions cut 11 bases from V and 4 bases from J, with 8 bases between. Per germline, CDR1 MNHNY and CDR2 SVGAGI (reference sequence). Material for sequencing was PBMCs. The TCR was taken from a man between 40 and 49 years old with head and neck cancer. The chain employs TRBV6-6 and TRBJ2-2; no clear D gene. DNA for the CDR3: TGTGCCTCTGGCTTCACCGGGGAGCTGTTTTTT. It is translated as CASGFTGELFF.